Below, one T cell receptor (beta chain) is given with its context. The CDR3 extends over 15 amino acids. The germline gives CDR1 MNHEY, CDR2 SMNVEV (reference sequence). After removal of 5 bases from V and 0 bases from J, the junction contained 6 bases not matched to a gene. The entry originates in a study of shared clonotypes between healthy human individuals. On the study more broadly: Donors were a couple of women and a few men aged 18 to 49.

Replicate sorted-subset PCRs were loaded with 150 to 200 ng DNA, 25,000 to 30,000 T cell genomes. Authors' processing steps: In the immunoSEQ data, sequences were junction-only and lacked quality scores, so filtering differed. Here immunoSEQ multiplex PCR was the method, and the copy in TCRdb shows in-frame clones only, minus some. The DNA gave D and trimming, while V, J and clone size come from that table. The table includes about 800,000 clones, 90% to 98% detected once. CD45RO negativity and positive selection for CCR7 defined naive CD8 cells, a population that excluded terminally differentiated effector memory CD45RA+ cells.

The sequence was obtained from a man aged 30 to 39 in good health. The rearrangement joins TRBV27 to TRBJ1-2; TRBD1 matches 7 bases. Sequenced input: naive CD8+ T cells sorted from blood. The CDR3 nucleotides read TGTGCCAGCAGTAAAGGGGACAGTACTAACTATGGCTACACCTTC. As protein: CASSKGDSTNYGYTF.